This TCR beta chain was observed in a study of cytomegalovirus exposure and HLA in healthy donors. Study-wide results and limits: Presence/absence analyses took donor sequencing depth as roughly uniform. 87-base-pair reads could not separate some V segments, including TRBV6-2 and TRBV6-3. Later analysis identified several of the most significant clusters that appeared linked to common viral pathogens. Reports indicated that the classifier achieved high specificity and sensitivity in diagnosing cytomegalovirus status.

The CDR3 is 15 amino acids. Germline V lookup: CDR1 SGDLS, CDR2 YYNGEE. With V trimmed by 5 bases and J by 8 bases, 6 bases remained unmatched. The PCR made use of 60 Vbeta and 13 Jbeta primers. The assay was immunoSEQ multiplex PCR, and TCRdb's table has in-frame clones only and misses some. Among around 200,000 clones listed, around three quarters were seen once. Regarding this clone: Its specificity is unknown.

V and J are TRBV9 and TRBJ2-2; the match to TRBD2 covers 13 bases. Sequencing was carried out using PBMCs. The TCR originated in a boy under 18 in good health and CMV-seronegative. CDR3 in amino acids: CASSGLAGAGGELFF. In DNA form, the CDR3 reads TGTGCCAGCAGTGGACTAGCGGGAGCGGGAGGGGAGCTGTTTTTT.